The rows below give T cell receptor beta chains drawn from one sample of a study of control samples from healthy donors and cancer patients. Libraries were prepared by immunoSEQ multiplex PCR; TCRdb keeps only in-frame clonotypes and omits some of them. There are approximately 58,000 clones in the sample; around 90% occur only once, and roughly 13% lies in the top ten. Sample: PBMCs. These receptors all come from a man aged 60 to 69 with head and neck cancer. The CDR3 runs from the conserved cysteine through the conserved F or W. D genes are given only for firm matches. Rows give clone size only sometimes, using once, few, many, or a class for an expanded clone.

TRBJ1-3 | . | TRBV4-3 | . | TGCGCCAGCAGCCAAGGGAGAGGGTCTGGAAACACCATATATTTT | CASSQGRGSGNTIYF
TRBJ2-5 | once | TRBV5-4 | . | TGTGCCAGCAGCTCCCTACGCCCAGGGGAGGAGACCCAGTACTTC | CASSSLRPGEETQYF
TRBJ2-5 | . | TRBV5-1 | TRBD1 | TGCGCCAGCAGCTTAGGGACAGAACAAGAGACCCAGTACTTC | CASSLGTEQETQYF
TRBJ2-3 | . | TRBV7-6 | TRBD1 | TGTGCCAGCAGCTTAGAGTCGGCTAGCGGTACAGGGGGCACGCAGTATTTT | CASSLESASGTGGTQYF
TRBJ1-2 | once | TRBV3-1/TRBV3-2 | . | TGTGCCAGCAGCCAAGAGGGGCGGAGTGGCTACACCTTC | CASSQEGRSGYTF
TRBJ1-2 | . | TRBV18 | . | TGTGCCAGCTCACCACTCGAGGGGGCTAACTATGGCTACACCTTC | CASSPLEGANYGYTF
TRBJ1-1 | few | TRBV4-3 | . | TGCGCCAGCAGCCAAACGGGGAACACTGAAGCTTTCTTT | CASSQTGNTEAFF
TRBJ1-5 | . | TRBV7-8 | . | TGTGCCAGCAGCTTAGCGAGATTCGGTGTAGGTCAGCCCCAGCATTTT | CASSLARFGVGQPQHF
TRBJ2-7 | . | TRBV5-4 | . | TGTGCCAGCAGCCCGGGGATGGGCGAGCAGTACTTC | CASSPGMGEQYF
TRBJ1-3 | . | TRBV6-1 | . | TGTGCCAGCAGTGAATGGGTAGGGGCTGGAAACACCATATATTTT | CASSEWVGAGNTIYF
TRBJ1-2 | . | TRBV25-1 | TRBD1 | TGTGCCAGCAGTGAAACCGGGACAGACCGCTACACCTTC | CASSETGTDRYTF
TRBJ1-2 | . | TRBV28 | . | TGTGCCAGCAGTACCGGTCAGAGAAGGCATGGCTACACCTTC | CASSTGQRRHGYTF
TRBJ2-1 | . | TRBV15 | . | TGTGCCACCAGCAGAGAACGGATCTTCAATGAGCAGTTCTTC | CATSRERIFNEQFF
TRBJ2-7 | . | TRBV9 | . | TGTGCCAGCAGCACATACACAGGGTACGAGCAGTACTTC | CASSTYTGYEQYF
TRBJ2-6 | . | TRBV10-3 | . | TGTGCCACCCTCGAGAGCTCTGGGGCCAACGTCCTGACTTTC | CATLESSGANVLTF
TRBJ2-3 | once | TRBV28 | TRBD2 | TGTGCCAGCAGTTTGTGGACTAGCGACGGCACAGATACGCAGTATTTT | CASSLWTSDGTDTQYF
TRBJ2-1 | . | TRBV7-9 | TRBD1 | TGTGCCAGCAGCACCAGACAGGGGACCAATTTCAATGAGCAGTTCTTC | CASSTRQGTNFNEQFF
TRBJ2-7 | . | TRBV6-2/TRBV6-3 | . | TGTGCCAGCAGTTACGTCCCCAGGGGGGCCTACGAGCAGTACTTC | CASSYVPRGAYEQYF
TRBJ2-2 | . | TRBV9 | . | TGTGCCAGCAGCGTATACGGGGCCGGGGAGCTGTTTTTT | CASSVYGAGELFF
TRBJ1-2 | . | TRBV19 | . | TGTGCCAGTAGTCCTAGGGGCAGGGGATATGGCTACACCTTC | CASSPRGRGYGYTF
TRBJ1-5 | . | TRBV10-2 | . | TGCGCCAGCAGTGATTTCGGTTGGGGCAGAAATCAGCCCCAGCATTTT | CASSDFGWGRNQPQHF
TRBJ1-2 | . | TRBV6-5 | . | TGTGCCAGCAGTTCCCCGACGGTCAACTATGGCTACACCTTC | CASSSPTVNYGYTF
TRBJ2-6 | . | TRBV7-8 | . | TGTGCCAGCAGCTTGACTCCGGCCCGCCGCTCTGGGGCCAACGTCCTGACTTTC | CASSLTPARRSGANVLTF
TRBJ2-7 | once | TRBV30 | TRBD1 | TGTGCCTGGAGTCGGGACAGTATCTCCTACGAGCAGTACTTC | CAWSRDSISYEQYF
TRBJ1-6 | . | TRBV5-4 | TRBD1 | TGTGCCAGCAGCCAGGGACAGACGAGCTCCTATAATTCACCCCTCCACTTT | CASSQGQTSSYNSPLHF
TRBJ2-1 | . | TRBV6-1 | . | TGTGCCAGCAGTGAAGCGCTAGGACAGCTCACCTACAATGAGCAGTTCTTC | CASSEALGQLTYNEQFF
TRBJ1-6 | . | TRBV7-2 | . | TGTGCCAGCAGCTTGACGCTTCCTCCCAGGTCACCCCTCCACTTT | CASSLTLPPRSPLHF
TRBJ2-5 | once | TRBV6-5 | . | TGTGCCAGCATTCCCAACCTTACAGGTCGGGAGACCCAGTACTTC | CASIPNLTGRETQYF
TRBJ2-7 | . | TRBV6-2/TRBV6-3 | . | TGTGCCAGCAGTTTCTCCTACGAGCAGTACTTC | CASSFSYEQYF
TRBJ2-2 | . | TRBV28 | . | TGTGCCAGCAGTTTAGAACCCACCGACACCGGGGAGCTGTTTTTT | CASSLEPTDTGELFF
TRBJ2-2 | . | TRBV5-1 | TRBD1 | TGCGCCAGCAGCTTGGCCAGGACAGGTTCCGGGGAGCTGTTTTTT | CASSLARTGSGELFF
TRBJ2-7 | . | TRBV28 | TRBD1 | TGTGCCAGCATTGGGGACAGGGGGCTAGATGAGCAGTACTTC | CASIGDRGLDEQYF
TRBJ2-2 | . | TRBV2 | . | TGTGCCAGCAGTTCAGACAGACCTCCGAACACCGGGGAGCTGTTTTTT | CASSSDRPPNTGELFF
TRBJ1-4 | . | TRBV7-9 | TRBD1 | TGTGCCAGCAGCTTAGGGACAGGGGGGGACGAAAAACTGTTTTTT | CASSLGTGGDEKLFF
TRBJ2-7 | . | TRBV5-1 | . | TGCGCCAGCAGCTTGGAAGGCAGGGCCTACGAGCAGTACTTC | CASSLEGRAYEQYF
TRBJ2-7 | once | TRBV7-2 | TRBD1 | TGTGCCAGCAGCCCAAACCGGGACAGGGGAGGCGAGCAGTACTTC | CASSPNRDRGGEQYF
TRBJ1-2 | . | TRBV7-2 | . | TGTGCCAGCAGCCTACCAGTCCAGGGTTACGGCTACACCTTC | CASSLPVQGYGYTF
TRBJ1-2 | few | TRBV20-1 | . | TGCAGTGCTGGGGCGCACCTCTTC | CSAGAHLF
TRBJ1-6 | . | TRBV5-6 | . | TGTGCCAGTTCCTCAGTTGGGACGGGGTCACCCCTCCACTTT | CASSSVGTGSPLHF
TRBJ1-6 | few | TRBV12-3/TRBV12-4 | . | TGTGCCAGCGGGCAGCTTAATTCACCCCTCCACTTT | CASGQLNSPLHF
TRBJ2-7 | . | TRBV11-2 | . | TGTGCCAGCAGCTCCCCCCCCGGGACCGACAACGGGGCGGAGCAGTACTTC | CASSSPPGTDNGAEQYF
TRBJ2-1 | . | TRBV6-1 | TRBD2 | TGTGCCAGCAGTGGACGTCGGGGGGGTAGCTCCTACAATGAGCAGTTCTTC | CASSGRRGGSSYNEQFF
TRBJ2-7 | . | TRBV6-2/TRBV6-3 | TRBD2 | TGTGCCAGCAGCCAAAGCGGGAGGGGAACAAAGCAGTACTTC | CASSQSGRGTKQYF
TRBJ2-2 | . | TRBV2 | . | TGTGCCACCAAGCAGGCGGGGGCCCCCACCGGGGAGCTGTTTTTT | CATKQAGAPTGELFF
TRBJ2-7 | . | TRBV5-8 | TRBD2 | TGTGCCAGCAGCTGGACTAGCGGGGGAACCTACGAGCAGTACTTC | CASSWTSGGTYEQYF
TRBJ2-1 | . | TRBV7-2 | . | TGTGCCAGCAGCCTTTCGGGCTCCTACAATGAGCAGTTCTTC | CASSLSGSYNEQFF
TRBJ1-1 | . | TRBV28 | . | TGTGCCAGCACTGAACCCATTTTTACCCCCTCTGAAGCTTTCTTT | CASTEPIFTPSEAFF
TRBJ1-3 | once | TRBV7-9 | . | TGTGCCAGCAGCTTAGCGAGTTCTATTTCTGGAAACACCATATATTTT | CASSLASSISGNTIYF
TRBJ2-2 | . | TRBV7-9 | . | TGTGCCAGCAGCCCAGGTCAGAACACCGGGGAGCTGTTTTTT | CASSPGQNTGELFF
TRBJ2-2 | once | TRBV6-5 | . | TGTGCCAGCAGTTACTCCGTTCAGGGTACCGGGGAGCTGTTTTTT | CASSYSVQGTGELFF
TRBJ1-2 | . | TRBV19 | . | TGTGCCAGTAGTACCGGGGAGAGCGGCTACACCTTC | CASSTGESGYTF
TRBJ2-7 | . | TRBV5-4 | . | TGTGCCAGCAGCTCTGGACGGGGATTTACCTACGAGCAGTACTTC | CASSSGRGFTYEQYF
TRBJ2-4 | . | TRBV6-2/TRBV6-3 | . | TGTGCCAGCAGTTTTGGAGGGGCGGAAACGAAAAACATTCAGTACTTC | CASSFGGAETKNIQYF
TRBJ1-4 | . | TRBV11-2 | . | TGTGCCAGCAGCTGGGGCGGAAAACTGTTTTTT | CASSWGGKLFF
TRBJ1-1 | once | TRBV5-1 | . | TGCGCCAGCAGACTTTCGGGGAGCACTGAAGCTTTCTTT | CASRLSGSTEAFF
TRBJ2-5 | once | TRBV6-2/TRBV6-3 | . | TGTGCCAGCAGCACTACAGGGATGGAGACCCAGTACTTC | CASSTTGMETQYF
TRBJ1-4 | . | TRBV28 | . | TGTGCCAGTCGGGGGAAATCCTCAGCCCGACGGGCTTTTTTT | CASRGKSSARRAFF
TRBJ2-3 | . | TRBV7-9 | . | TGTGCCAGCAGCTTACCTCCACCTATCCGAACAGATACGCAGTATTTT | CASSLPPPIRTDTQYF
TRBJ2-7 | . | TRBV28 | TRBD1 | TGTGCCAGCATCGAGGGACAGGGCTCCTACGAGCAGTACTTC | CASIEGQGSYEQYF
TRBJ1-2 | . | TRBV27 | TRBD1 | TGTGCCAGCAGTTCCCTAAGCTCTACCAGACAGGGCCCCCACTATGGCTACACCTTC | CASSSLSSTRQGPHYGYTF